This T cell receptor (beta chain) was sequenced during a study of T cells expressing NK-cell markers. Background on the study: TCR beta repertoires came from sorted CD3+CD56+NKG2C+, CD3+CD56+NKG2C- and CD3+CD56-NKG2C+ T cells. There were seven HCMV-seropositive donors and one seronegative donor among the eight sequenced.

In the case of this clonotype: As yet, its antigen is unknown.

TCRdb reprocessed the 5' RACE reads and stores each CDR3 protein as one record, lacking DNA. The sample has more than 400,000 distinct CDR3 sequences. CDR1 and CDR2 from the germline V gene are MGHDK and SYGVNS. CDR3 length: 13 residues. Regarding the study as a whole: Similarly, these clonotypes led the CD3+CD56-NKG2C+ fraction as well in several donors. Evidence did not settle whether expanded NKG2C+ T cell clones targeted HCMV.

The rearrangement uses TRBV25-1 and TRBJ2-1; as DNA is missing, the TRBD2 call by TCRdb cannot be tested. The receptor was derived from a woman aged 18 to 75 in good health. Source material: blood T cells: a sorted CD56 or NKG2C T cell subset, CD4+ or CD8+ T cells, or bulk PBMC T cells (not recorded which). The CDR3 sequence: CASSSSGINEQFF. Variable domain in full (rest from reference TRBV25-1 and TRBJ2-1): EADIYQTPRYLVIGTGKKITLECSQTMGHDKMYWYQQDPGMELHLIHYSYGVNSTEKGDLSSESTVSRIRTEHFPLTLESARPSHTSQYLCASSSSGINEQFFGPGTRLTVL.